A selection of T cell receptor beta chains follows, all from one sample in a study of identifying expanded T cells in peripheral blood. Data came from immunoSEQ multiplex PCR; TCRdb stores just in-frame clones and leaves some out. The sample has 95,000 to 100,000 clones; around nine tenths are singletons. Sequencing was done on a sample of blood. The receptors originated from a person aged 18 to 75 in good health. Both conserved end residues are part of each CDR3. Each record gives: V gene, D gene, CDR3 protein. D genes are given only for firm matches.

>TRBV29-1|TRBD2
CSASVGGAIHEQFF
>TRBV6-5|-
CASRGGSGLYNEQFF
>TRBV28|-
CASSSPYNEQFF
>TRBV9|TRBD1
CASSVEETGASGETQYF
>TRBV13|TRBD2
CASSLGAAGEGSYNEQFF
>TRBV7-2|TRBD1
CASSTWTGGTDTQYF
>TRBV5-6|TRBD2
CASSLDGWGGGRTDTQYF
>TRBV19|TRBD1
CASSLLRDRRNYGYTF
>TRBV4-2|TRBD1
CASSQGDRVLGGYTF
>TRBV4-1|-
CASSQDRSWGYGYTF
>TRBV18|-
CASSPRGLPLYNEQFF
>TRBV18|-
CASSPPAGGRADTQYF
>TRBV28|TRBD2
CASSFSGGHYEQYF
>TRBV18|-
CASSPDGGYGYTF
>TRBV7-9|-
CASSLHRGTRLITEAFF
>TRBV5-6|-
CASSLVNYTFSYNEQFF
>TRBV5-1|-
CASSLEYTRARNSPLHF
>TRBV13|-
CASSLGLRPLNPLYGYTF
>TRBV27|-
CASSFLQGGTPNSPLHF
>TRBV18|-
CASSPPNADSPLHF
>TRBV5-6|-
CASSWGVGDTEAFF
>TRBV7-4|TRBD1
CASSLRIYWDRINQPQHF